The sample holds many counts of the clone carrying this TCR beta chain. Its antigen is not known. RNA transcripts provided the source from which TCR beta CDR3 regions were amplified. A set of HTBI primers served as the primers for a first-round RT-PCR of the TCR CDR3. TCRdb ran MiXCR on the multiplex PCR reads and lists one entry per CDR3 protein. The sample consists of 200,000 to 250,000 distinct CDR3 sequences, approximately 25% of them appearing once. Uncontrolled infection, other autoimmune disease, pregnancy or lactation disqualified patients from enrolment. V was clipped by 5 bases and J by 0 bases, with 7 bases between them. Per germline, CDR1 LNHDA and CDR2 SQIVND (reference sequence). This CDR3 is built from 14 residues. These data belong to a study of T cells in Graves' hyperthyroidism and ophthalmopathy. Study-wide results and limits: Also found in blood were most expanded thyroid clonotypes above 0.001.

The origin of this receptor is a woman aged 40 to 50 with Graves' ophthalmopathy. Sample: blood. The chain links TRBV19 to TRBJ2-2, with D unclear. The chain's CDR3 is CASSGQANTGELFF. The CDR3 DNA is TGTGCCAGTAGTGGGCAGGCGAACACCGGGGAGCTGTTTTTT.